This T cell receptor beta chain was found in a study of shared clonotypes between healthy human individuals. The study's findings and limits: The study found lower generation probabilities in non-shared clonotypes than in those shared by all four donors.

The authors loaded 200 ng DNA, 25,000 to 30,000 T cell genomes, into sorted-subset replicate PCRs. Produced via immunoSEQ multiplex PCR; TCRdb's table is partial and in-frame only. Of about 2.3 million clones in the sample, 85% to 95% were seen once. This CDR3 has 15 residues. V was shortened by 5 bases and J by 2 bases, with 13 bases between the two germline ends. Germline values: CDR1 SEHNR, CDR2 FQNEAQ (reference sequence). This clone was counted only a few times. The target antigen is unknown. Adults of Caucasian background living in Nashville, Tennessee made up all donors. The source is a man younger than 30 in good health. Some clones in this sample may be carry-over from other donors' samples. Sequenced: naive CD4+ T cells from PBMCs. Subset noted: CD45RA+ positively selected. The chain joins TRBV7-9 to TRBJ1-5; no reliable D call. The chain's CDR3 is CASSPGFEGNQPQHF. CDR3 nucleotide sequence: TGTGCCAGCAGCCCCGGATTCGAGGGCAATCAGCCCCAGCATTTT.